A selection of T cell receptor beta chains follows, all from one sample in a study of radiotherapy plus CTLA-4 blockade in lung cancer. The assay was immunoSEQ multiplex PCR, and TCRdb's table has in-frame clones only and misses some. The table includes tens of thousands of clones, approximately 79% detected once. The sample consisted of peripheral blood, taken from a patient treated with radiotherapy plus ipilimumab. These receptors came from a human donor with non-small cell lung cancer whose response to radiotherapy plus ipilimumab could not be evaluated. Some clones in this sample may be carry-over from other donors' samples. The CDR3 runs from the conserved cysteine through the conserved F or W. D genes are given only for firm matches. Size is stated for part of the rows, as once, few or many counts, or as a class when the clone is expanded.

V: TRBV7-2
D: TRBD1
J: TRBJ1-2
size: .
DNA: TGTGCCAGCAGCTTACAGGCCTCGACAGGGAACTATGGCTACACCTTC
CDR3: CASSLQASTGNYGYTF

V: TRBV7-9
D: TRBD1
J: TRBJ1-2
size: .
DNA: TGTGCCAGCAGCTTGCCAGGACAGGGCAGAGAGGACTACACCTTC
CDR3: CASSLPGQGREDYTF

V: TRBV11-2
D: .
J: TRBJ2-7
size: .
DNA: TGTGCCAGCAGCTTAGTCACAGGAGACCCCTACGAGCAGTACTTC
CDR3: CASSLVTGDPYEQYF

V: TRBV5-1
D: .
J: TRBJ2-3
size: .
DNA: TGCGCCAGCAGCTTAAACAGGGAAGATACGCAGTATTTT
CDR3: CASSLNREDTQYF

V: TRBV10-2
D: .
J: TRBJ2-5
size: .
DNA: TGCGCCAGCAGTGAGTCGTCACTACCGGGGGAGACCCAGTACTTC
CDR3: CASSESSLPGETQYF

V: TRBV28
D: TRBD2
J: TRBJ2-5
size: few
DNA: TGTGCCAGCAGTCCCTTAGCGGGGGTAGAGACCCAGTACTTC
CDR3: CASSPLAGVETQYF

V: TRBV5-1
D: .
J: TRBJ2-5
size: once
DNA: TGCGCCAGCAGCACAACCGGGACTGGACAAGAGACCCAGTACTTC
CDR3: CASSTTGTGQETQYF

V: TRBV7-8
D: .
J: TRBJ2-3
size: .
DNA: TGTGCCAGCAGCCGCGGCGGGGGCCCCACAGATACGCAGTATTTT
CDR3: CASSRGGGPTDTQYF

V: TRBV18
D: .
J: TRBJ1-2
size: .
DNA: TGTGCCAGCTCACCACCCGGTGACTATGGCTACACCTTC
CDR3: CASSPPGDYGYTF

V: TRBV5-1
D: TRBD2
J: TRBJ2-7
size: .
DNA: TGCGCCAGCAGGAGGTTAGGTAGCGGGGGATTACCCGAGCAGTACTTC
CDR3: CASRRLGSGGLPEQYF

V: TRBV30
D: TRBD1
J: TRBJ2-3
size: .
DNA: TGTGCCTGGAGTCCCGGACAGGGAAGCACAGATACGCAGTATTTT
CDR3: CAWSPGQGSTDTQYF

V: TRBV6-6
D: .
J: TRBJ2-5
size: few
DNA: TGTGCCAGCAGTAGATCAGGTTTGCAAGAGACCCAGTACTTC
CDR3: CASSRSGLQETQYF

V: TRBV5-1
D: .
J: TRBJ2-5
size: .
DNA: TGCGCCAGCTCGACGGACAGCCCGGGGCAAGAGACCCAGTACTTC
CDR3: CASSTDSPGQETQYF

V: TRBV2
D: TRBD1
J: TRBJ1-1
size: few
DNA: TGTGCCAGCAGCCGGACAGGTGGCACTGAAGCTTTCTTT
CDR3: CASSRTGGTEAFF

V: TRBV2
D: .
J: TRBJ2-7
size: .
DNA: TGTGCCAGCAGTCAAGACAGAACCGGCTACGAGCAGTACTTC
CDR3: CASSQDRTGYEQYF

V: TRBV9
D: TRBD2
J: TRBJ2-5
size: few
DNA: TGTGCCAGCAGCGCCGGGACTATCCAAGAGACCCAGTACTTC
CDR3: CASSAGTIQETQYF